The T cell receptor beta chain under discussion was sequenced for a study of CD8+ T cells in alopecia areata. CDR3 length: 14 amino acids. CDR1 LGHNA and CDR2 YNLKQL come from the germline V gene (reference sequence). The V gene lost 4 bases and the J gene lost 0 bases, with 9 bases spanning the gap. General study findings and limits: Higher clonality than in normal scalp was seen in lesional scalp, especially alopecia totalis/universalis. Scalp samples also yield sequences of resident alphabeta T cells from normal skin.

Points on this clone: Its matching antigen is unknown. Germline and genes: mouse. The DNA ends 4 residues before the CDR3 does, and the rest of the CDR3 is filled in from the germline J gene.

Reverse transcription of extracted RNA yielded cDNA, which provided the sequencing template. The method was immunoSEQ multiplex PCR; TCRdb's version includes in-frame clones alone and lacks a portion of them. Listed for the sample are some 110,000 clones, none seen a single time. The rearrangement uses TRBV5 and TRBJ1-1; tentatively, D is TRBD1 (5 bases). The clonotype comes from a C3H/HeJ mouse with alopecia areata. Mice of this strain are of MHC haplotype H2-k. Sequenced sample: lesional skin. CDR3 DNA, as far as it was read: TGTGCCAGCAGCCCCGACAGTGCAAACACA. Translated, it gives CASSPDSANT. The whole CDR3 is CASSPDSANTEVFF.